This TCR beta chain was captured by sequencing in a study of T cell responses to AZD1222 COVID-19 vaccine. About the research overall: Investigators merged groups given second doses at roughly 4 or roughly 12 weeks. Findings of the study overall: Nearly half of the spike-specific TCRs reportedly recognize variant regions that carry no mutations. Spike-wide vaccine-associated CD4 TCRs dominated at 160-218 and 743-854. Possibly, clonal diversity was underestimated; donors were largely white British and included more females.

Measured with immunoSEQ multiplex PCR; TCRdb has only the in-frame clones, and not every one. Of some 90,000 clones detected, about 86% appear once; the ten largest clones hold approximately 8%. The germline V gene has CDR1 SGDLS and CDR2 YYNGEE. CDR3 length equals 15 residues. V was pared by 4 bases and J by 0 bases, with 12 bases between. Concerning this clone: Its specificity is not known.

The sequence was obtained from an adult in good health. J is TRBJ2-3 and V is TRBV9; D is unresolved. This material consisted of peripheral blood, taken on day 0 of AZD1222 vaccination. CDR3 loop: CASSPNMISTDTQYF. As DNA, the CDR3 is TGTGCCAGCAGCCCCAACATGATTAGCACAGATACGCAGTATTTT.